This T cell receptor beta chain was obtained from a study of blood T cell repertoires in COVID-19. Study summary: There were acute and convalescent COVID-19 samples, and they came from the United States, Italy and Spain. T cells, B-cell-depleted T cells, or PBMCs supplied cDNA or gDNA.

V lost 4 bases and J lost 7, with 8 bases in between. Germline lookup yields CDR1 MNHEY and CDR2 SMNVEV (reference sequence). This CDR3 region has 13 residues. In the original analysis: Nucleated cell number was recorded as an estimate derived from reference gene primer amplification. The protocol was immunoSEQ multiplex PCR, while the TCRdb copy is restricted to in-frame clones and leaves out a portion. V and J calls and clone size are as listed in that table; D and trimming were resolved from the DNA. This table holds 130,000 or so clones, approximately 80% found once. Sequencing used peripheral blood. This receptor was identified in a woman in her sixties or seventies with acute or convalescent COVID-19. The chain employs TRBV27 and TRBJ1-6; possibly TRBD1 for D (5 bases). CDR3 residues: CASSWGPNSPLHF. Written as DNA, the CDR3 is TGTGCCAGCAGTTGGGGCCCCAATTCACCCCTCCACTTT.